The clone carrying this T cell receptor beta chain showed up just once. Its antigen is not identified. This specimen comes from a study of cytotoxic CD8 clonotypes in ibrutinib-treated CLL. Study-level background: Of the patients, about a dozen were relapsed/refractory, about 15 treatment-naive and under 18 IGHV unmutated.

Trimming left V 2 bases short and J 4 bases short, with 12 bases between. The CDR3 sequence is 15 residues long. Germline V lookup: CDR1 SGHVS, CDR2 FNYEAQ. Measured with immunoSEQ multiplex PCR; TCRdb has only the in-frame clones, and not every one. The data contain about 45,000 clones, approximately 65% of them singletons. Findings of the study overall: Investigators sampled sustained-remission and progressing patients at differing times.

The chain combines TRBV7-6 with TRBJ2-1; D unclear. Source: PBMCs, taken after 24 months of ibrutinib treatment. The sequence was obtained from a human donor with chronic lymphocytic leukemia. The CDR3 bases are TGTGCCAGCAGCTTAAGCCCAGGCTCATACAATGAGCAGTTCTTC. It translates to CASSLSPGSYNEQFF.